Sequencing of this TCR beta chain was carried out in a study of T cell repertoires in cytomegalovirus infection (dated by TCRdb to about 2019). Study-wide context: Recently identified HLA-C-restricted CMV epitopes, whose presentation resists viral immunomodulation, were targeted by peptide stimulations together with well-studied HLA-B-restricted epitopes. Donor HLA type was relevant to the analysis, because carriage of CMV infection together with the matching HLA type was indicated by public TCR beta signatures. What the authors observed across the whole study: In both this cohort and an independent cohort of over 350 donors, the cumulative frequency of public TCR beta family members distinguished carriers of CMV infection plus the relevant HLA type. In the ex vivo response, HLA-C-restricted CMV-specific TCR beta clonotypes were dominant, and in two of eight donors the single most frequent clonotype came from this HLA-C-restricted group.

Of note for this clonotype: The clone's antigen remains unknown. No much larger clone is present one base from it, and per-base qualities are unavailable.

The treatment or condition label for this specimen denotes: in vitro stimulation with specific CMV peptide epitopes to enrich CMV-specific T cells. The CDR3 numbers 13 residues from cysteine through valine. The entry retains the CDR3 DNA only, 39 bases that are in frame from base 1. Germline trimming amounts to 2 bases on V and 6 bases on J, with 4 as the count of junction bases outside the gene matches. CDR1 MNHEY and CDR2 SVGAGI were looked up in the germline V gene. Data came from an Illumina HiSeq 1500. The raw public reads went through TCRdb reprocessing: fastp at Q25, MiXCR clone calling, in-frame beta chains kept. Rows with a matching CDR3 protein are joined into one entry that keeps the most common DNA and genes. This sample has about a million distinct CDR3 sequences in its table, and approximately 31% of those were observed once. The ten largest make up around 15% of the sample.

The rearrangement combines TRBV6-5 with TRBJ2-7, with TRBD1 identical over 7 junction bases. This sample comprised cultured CD8+ T cells from PBMCs, obtained from culture after CMV antigen stimulation. This clonotype originated in a human donor in good health (CMV status not recorded). Some clones in this sample may be carry-over from other donors' samples. This receptor has the CDR3 CASSYGTDGEQYV. The nucleotide sequence reads TGTGCCAGCAGTTACGGGACAGACGGCGAGCAGTACGTC.